This TCR beta chain was retrieved from a study of CD8+CD57+ T cells in acquired aplastic anemia. Study summary: DNA from sorted CD4+ and CD8+ cells averaged roughly 3.4 ug.

The germline V gene encodes CDR1 SGHTA and CDR2 FQGNSA. The CDR3 extends over 15 amino acids. V lost 5 bases and J lost 5, with 13 bases in between. In this sample, this clonotype turned up many times. Genomic DNA, the template, was used for profiling of the TCR beta VDJ and CDR3. One entry per CDR3 protein, called by TCRdb with MiXCR from the reads. This sample carries over 250,000 distinct CDR3 sequences, 45% to 65% of them seen once, and the ten largest clones take roughly 1.2%. Sequencing was done on patients that had shown CD8+CD57+ cell expansion by flow cytometry. This rearrangement joins TRBV7-2 to TRBJ1-6, with D perhaps TRBD1 (5 bases). Sequencing was done on a sample of sorted CD4+, CD8+, or CD8+CD57+ T cells (not recorded which) from PBMCs. The source is a human donor with aplastic anemia. CDR3 loop: CASSPGAMDNSPLHF. The CDR3 DNA is TGTGCCAGCAGCCCCGGGGCGATGGATAATTCACCCCTCCACTTT.